This is a list of T cell receptor beta chains from one sample in a study. TCRdb re-called the 5' RACE reads with MiXCR, one entry per CDR3 protein. Among about 32,000 distinct CDR3 sequences listed, roughly 25% were seen once. Sequences were obtained from memory CD4+ T cells sorted from blood. All receptors derive from a female donor with breast cancer. Each CDR3 is given with its conserved first and last residue. A D gene is named only where the DNA matches it firmly. Clone sizes are given selectively: once, few, many, or a class where the clone is expanded.

v_call	cdr3_length	clone_size	j_call	d_call	cdr3_aa	cdr3_nt
TRBV20-1	15	many	TRBJ2-1	TRBD1	CRASPGQGVYNEQFF	TGCAGAGCCTCGCCGGGACAGGGGGTTTACAATGAGCAGTTCTTC
TRBV6-1	14	few	TRBJ1-5	-	CASSENSPGQPQHF	TGTGCCAGCAGTGAAAACAGTCCAGGACAGCCCCAGCATTTT
TRBV29-1	13	-	TRBJ2-2	-	CSVENSRFGELFF	TGCAGCGTTGAAAACAGCCGTTTCGGGGAGCTGTTTTTT
TRBV5-5	14	few	TRBJ2-7	-	CASSFGGSSYEQYF	TGTGCCAGCAGCTTCGGGGGCAGCTCCTACGAGCAGTACTTC
TRBV29-1	12	few	TRBJ2-7	-	CSVVTGQYEQYF	TGCAGCGTTGTAACGGGTCAATACGAGCAGTACTTC
TRBV28	11	-	TRBJ2-2	-	CASKGPGELFF	TGTGCCAGCAAGGGGCCCGGGGAGCTGTTTTTT
TRBV24-1	14	-	TRBJ2-4	-	CATSGGAAKNIQYF	TGTGCCACCAGCGGCGGAGCAGCCAAAAACATTCAGTACTTC
TRBV5-5	14	-	TRBJ1-4	TRBD1	CASSAGQMREKLFF	TGTGCCAGCAGCGCGGGACAGATGAGGGAAAAACTGTTTTTT
TRBV27	14	many	TRBJ2-3	TRBD1	CASSTGGVQDTQYF	TGTGCCAGCAGTACAGGGGGCGTACAGGATACGCAGTATTTT
TRBV4-1	15	few	TRBJ2-7	-	CASSQRLMSSYEQYF	TGCGCCAGCAGCCAAAGACTGATGAGCTCCTACGAGCAGTACTTC
TRBV5-1	15	many	TRBJ1-5	-	CASSHTGGSNQPQHF	TGCGCCAGCAGCCACACAGGAGGGAGCAATCAGCCCCAGCATTTT
TRBV7-3	15	-	TRBJ2-1	TRBD1	CASSSGQGIYNEQFF	TGTGCCAGCAGCTCGGGACAGGGAATCTACAATGAGCAGTTCTTC
TRBV18	17	few	TRBJ2-3	-	CASSPQGRGTGTDTQYF	TGTGCCAGCTCACCACAGGGCCGGGGGACGGGCACAGATACGCAGTATTTT
TRBV7-2	14	many	TRBJ2-1	TRBD2	CASRGTSDYNEQFF	TGTGCCAGCAGGGGAACTAGCGACTACAATGAGCAGTTCTTC
TRBV6-2/TRBV6-3	13	-	TRBJ1-2	-	CASSYTSDYDYTF	TGTGCCAGCAGTTACACCTCCGACTATGACTACACCTTC
TRBV12-3/TRBV12-4	14	-	TRBJ1-4	-	CASRRESLDEKLFF	TGTGCCAGCAGAAGGGAAAGTCTGGATGAAAAACTGTTTTTT
TRBV19	11	few	TRBJ2-3	-	CATQSQYTQYF	TGTGCCACTCAAAGTCAGTATACGCAGTATTTT
TRBV5-1	15	-	TRBJ2-7	-	CASTPGTGVSYEQYF	TGCGCCAGTACCCCCGGGACTGGCGTCTCCTACGAGCAGTACTTC
TRBV27	16	-	TRBJ2-3	TRBD2	CASAGLAGGPPDTQYF	TGTGCCAGCGCCGGACTAGCGGGGGGGCCCCCAGATACGCAGTATTTT
TRBV29-1	13	few	TRBJ2-2	-	CSVVRANTGELFF	TGCAGCGTTGTTAGAGCGAACACCGGGGAGCTGTTTTTT
TRBV5-5	14	many	TRBJ2-3	-	CASSAPGVQDTQYF	TGTGCCAGCAGCGCGCCGGGGGTTCAGGATACGCAGTATTTT
TRBV4-1	14	-	TRBJ1-2	-	CASSQGPNNYGYTF	TGCGCCAGCAGCCAAGGCCCGAATAACTATGGCTACACCTTC
TRBV27	15	few	TRBJ2-3	TRBD1	CASSPRDREFDTQYF	TGTGCCAGCAGTCCCCGGGACAGGGAGTTCGATACGCAGTATTTT
TRBV6-2/TRBV6-3	12	-	TRBJ2-3	-	CASSTATDTQYF	TGTGCCAGCAGTACAGCGACAGATACGCAGTATTTT
TRBV7-6	13	few	TRBJ2-7	-	CASSLATDYEQCF	TGTGCCAGCAGCTTAGCAACAGACTACGAGCAGTGCTTC
TRBV13	15	few	TRBJ2-7	TRBD1	CASSFWDSRSYEQYF	TGTGCCAGCAGCTTCTGGGACAGTCGGTCCTACGAGCAGTACTTC
TRBV2	12	many	TRBJ1-1	-	CASKGTRTEAFF	TGTGCCAGCAAGGGCACACGAACTGAAGCTTTCTTT
TRBV7-9	14	medium-sized	TRBJ1-1	TRBD1	CASSLGQANTEAFF	TGTGCCAGCAGCTTGGGACAGGCGAACACTGAAGCTTTCTTT
TRBV4-1	13	-	TRBJ1-2	-	CASSQVALSGYTF	TGCGCCAGCAGCCAAGTCGCACTAAGTGGCTACACCTTC
TRBV20-1	15	-	TRBJ2-5	-	CSARGLGLPQETQYF	TGCAGTGCTAGAGGCCTGGGGCTACCCCAAGAGACCCAGTACTTC
TRBV4-1	17	-	TRBJ2-3	TRBD2	CASSLALAGLTTDTQYF	TGCGCCAGCAGCCTTGCTCTAGCGGGTCTTACCACAGATACGCAGTATTTT
TRBV9	15	many	TRBJ1-3	-	CASSARGGHGNTIYF	TGTGCCAGCAGCGCCCGTGGGGGACACGGAAACACCATATATTTT
TRBV2	16	-	TRBJ2-7	TRBD2	CASSVPSGGLSYEQYF	TGTGCCAGCAGTGTTCCTAGCGGGGGCCTCTCCTACGAGCAGTACTTC
TRBV29-1	13	many	TRBJ2-1	-	CSVDRLAKNEQFF	TGCAGCGTTGATCGGCTAGCGAAGAATGAGCAGTTCTTC
TRBV4-1	15	many	TRBJ2-7	-	CASSPLGGPPYEQYF	TGCGCCAGCAGTCCGTTAGGGGGGCCTCCCTACGAGCAGTACTTC
TRBV12-3/TRBV12-4	13	-	TRBJ1-5	TRBD1	CASSYRGEATQHF	TGTGCCAGCAGCTACAGGGGAGAGGCGACCCAGCATTTT
TRBV9	13	-	TRBJ2-1	-	CASSSTIRNEQCF	TGTGCCAGCAGCTCAACCATTCGCAATGAGCAGTGCTTC
TRBV14	17	-	TRBJ2-2	-	CASSQLTGTANTGELFF	TGTGCCAGCAGCCAATTGACGGGAACCGCGAACACCGGGGAGCTGTTTTTT
TRBV27	13	many	TRBJ2-7	-	CASSWMVGQEQYF	TGTGCCAGCAGTTGGATGGTCGGGCAAGAGCAGTACTTC
TRBV9	15	-	TRBJ1-2	-	CAGTSVPRANYGYTF	TGTGCCGGCACCTCAGTCCCGAGGGCTAACTATGGCTACACCTTC
TRBV20-1	13	medium-sized	TRBJ2-7	TRBD1	CSARNRGVYEQYF	TGCAGTGCTAGAAACAGGGGGGTCTACGAGCAGTACTTC
TRBV7-6	15	few	TRBJ2-1	TRBD2	CASSGLAGGKNEQFF	TGTGCCAGCAGCGGCCTAGCGGGGGGGAAAAATGAGCAGTTCTTC
TRBV4-3	16	many	TRBJ2-3	-	CASSPTEVEDTDTQYF	TGCGCCAGCAGCCCCACCGAAGTGGAAGACACAGATACGCAGTATTTT
TRBV20-1	14	few	TRBJ1-6	-	CSARRPRGYSPLHF	TGCAGTGCTAGAAGGCCCAGGGGCTACTCACCCCTCCACTTT
TRBV20-1	13	many	TRBJ1-1	-	CSASAAGATRAFF	TGCAGTGCGTCTGCCGCAGGGGCGACTCGAGCTTTCTTT
TRBV27	16	many	TRBJ2-1	-	CASSFSRAGWDNEQFF	TGTGCCAGCAGTTTCAGTAGGGCAGGGTGGGACAATGAGCAGTTCTTC
TRBV2	11	few	TRBJ1-2	-	CAGRVAGGYTF	TGTGCCGGCAGGGTTGCTGGTGGCTACACCTTC
TRBV6-1	15	many	TRBJ2-3	TRBD1	CASRAWDRGADTQYF	TGTGCCAGCCGGGCCTGGGACAGGGGTGCAGATACGCAGTATTTT
TRBV9	14	few	TRBJ2-7	TRBD2	CASSTGLVGYEQYF	TGTGCCAGCAGCACGGGACTAGTAGGGTACGAGCAGTACTTC
TRBV9	14	many	TRBJ2-7	-	CASSTGDRFYEQYF	TGTGCCAGCAGCACGGGCGACAGGTTCTACGAGCAGTACTTC